This T cell receptor (beta chain) comes out of a study of blood T cell repertoires in COVID-19. Whole-study context: Samples representing acute and convalescent COVID-19 were sourced from the United States, Italy and Spain. Nucleic acid was either cDNA or gDNA, and it came from T cells, B-cell-depleted T cells, or PBMCs.

The CDR3 consists of 19 residues. The germline CDR1 and CDR2 sequences are MNHNS and SASEGT. The ends lost 4 bases at V and 0 bases at J; junction bases unmatched: 10. Produced via immunoSEQ multiplex PCR; TCRdb's table is partial and in-frame only. The data show around 250,000 clones, with about four fifths seen just once and roughly 7.8% held by the top ten. The V gene is TRBV6-1, the J gene TRBJ2-3, with 13 bases lining up with TRBD2. The source of this sequence is a middle-aged man with active or convalescent COVID-19. Sequencing was done on a sample of peripheral blood. The CDR3: CASSVRTSGSPTSTDTQYF. The CDR3 DNA is TGTGCCAGCAGTGTCCGGACTAGCGGGAGCCCCACCAGCACAGATACGCAGTATTTT.